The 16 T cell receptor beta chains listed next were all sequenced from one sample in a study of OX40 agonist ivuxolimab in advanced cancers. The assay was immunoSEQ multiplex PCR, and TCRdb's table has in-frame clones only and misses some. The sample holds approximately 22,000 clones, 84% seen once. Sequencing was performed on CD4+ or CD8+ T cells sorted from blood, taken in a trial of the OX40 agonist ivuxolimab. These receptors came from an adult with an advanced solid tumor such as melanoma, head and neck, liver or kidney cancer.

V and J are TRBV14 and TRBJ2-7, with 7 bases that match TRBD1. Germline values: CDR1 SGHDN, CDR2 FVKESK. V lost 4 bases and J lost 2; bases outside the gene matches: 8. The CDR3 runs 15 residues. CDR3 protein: CASSPQGQLTYEQYF. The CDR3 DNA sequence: TGTGCCAGCAGCCCTCAGGGACAGTTGACCTACGAGCAGTACTTC.

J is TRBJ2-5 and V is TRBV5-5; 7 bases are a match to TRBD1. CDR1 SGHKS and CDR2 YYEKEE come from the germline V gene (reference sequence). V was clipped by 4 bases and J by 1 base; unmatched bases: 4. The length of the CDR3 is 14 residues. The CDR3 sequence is CASSENRGQETQYF. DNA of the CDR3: TGTGCCAGCAGCGAGAACAGGGGCCAAGAGACCCAGTACTTC.

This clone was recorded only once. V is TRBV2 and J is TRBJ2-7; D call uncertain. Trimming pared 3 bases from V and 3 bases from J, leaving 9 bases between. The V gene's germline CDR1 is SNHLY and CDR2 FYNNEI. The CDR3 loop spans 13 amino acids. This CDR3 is CASSDGSDYEQYF. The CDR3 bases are TGTGCCAGCAGTGATGGATCAGACTACGAGCAGTACTTC.

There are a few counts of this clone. The CDR3 nucleotides are TGTGCCAGTAGTGGAGGGCTGACTGAAGCTTTCTTT. Protein: CASSGGLTEAFF. The J gene is TRBJ1-1, the V gene TRBV19; D gene unclear. The CDR3 is made up of 12 amino acids. Per germline, CDR1 LNHDA and CDR2 SQIVND (reference sequence). Deletions cut 5 bases from V and 5 bases from J, with 9 bases between.

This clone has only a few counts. The CDR3 region is CASSLWEASYNEQFF. CDR3 nucleotides: TGTGCCAGCAGCTTATGGGAGGCCTCCTACAATGAGCAGTTCTTC. The chain joins TRBV11-2 to TRBJ2-1; maybe TRBD2 (6 bases). V was pared by 2 bases and J by 0 bases, with 8 bases between. This CDR3 is built from 15 residues. Germline V gene lookup returns CDR1 SGHAT and CDR2 FQNNGV.

Here the CDR3 reads CASSLAGGLAGELFF. The CDR3 DNA follows: TGTGCCAGCAGCTTAGCGGGGGGGTTGGCCGGGGAGCTGTTTTTT. The V and J genes are TRBV6-5 and TRBJ2-2; 11 bases align to TRBD2. The CDR3 covers 15 residues. Germline values: CDR1 MNHEY, CDR2 SVGAGI. V was clipped by 6 bases and J by 6 bases; unmatched bases: 6.

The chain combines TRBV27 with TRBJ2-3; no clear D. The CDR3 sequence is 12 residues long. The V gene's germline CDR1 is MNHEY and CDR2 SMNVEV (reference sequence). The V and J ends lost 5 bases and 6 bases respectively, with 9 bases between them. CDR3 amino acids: CASSHPRDTQYF. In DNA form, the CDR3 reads TGTGCCAGCAGTCACCCCCGGGATACGCAGTATTTT.

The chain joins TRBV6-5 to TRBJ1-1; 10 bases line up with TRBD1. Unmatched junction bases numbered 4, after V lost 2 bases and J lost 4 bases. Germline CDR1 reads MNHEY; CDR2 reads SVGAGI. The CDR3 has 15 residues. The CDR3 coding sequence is TGTGCCAGCAGTTACGGGACAGGGGAGGGCACTGAAGCTTTCTTT. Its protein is CASSYGTGEGTEAFF.

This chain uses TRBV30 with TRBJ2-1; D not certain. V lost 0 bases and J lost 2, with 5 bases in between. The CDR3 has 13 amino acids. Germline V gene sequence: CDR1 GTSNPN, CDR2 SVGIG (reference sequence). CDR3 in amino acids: CAWSVGTYNEQFF. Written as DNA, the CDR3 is TGTGCCTGGAGTGTGGGCACCTACAATGAGCAGTTCTTC.

The CDR3 region has the DNA TGTGCCATCAGTGAGTCGGGTGGGAGATACGGCGGGGAGCTGTTTTTT. It codes for CAISESGGRYGGELFF. This chain joins TRBV10-3 and TRBJ2-2, with D maybe TRBD2 (5 bases). Between the trimmed V and J ends, which lost 0 bases and 7 bases, there was a span of 15 bases. The V gene's germline CDR1 is ENHRY and CDR2 SYGVKD. The CDR3 is 16 residues long.

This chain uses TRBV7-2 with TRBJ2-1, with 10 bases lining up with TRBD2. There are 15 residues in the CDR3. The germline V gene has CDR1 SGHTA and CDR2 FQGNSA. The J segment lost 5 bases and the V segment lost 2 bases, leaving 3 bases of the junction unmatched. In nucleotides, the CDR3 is TGTGCCAGCAGCTTAATCGGGACTAGCGACAATGAGCAGTTCTTC. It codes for CASSLIGTSDNEQFF.

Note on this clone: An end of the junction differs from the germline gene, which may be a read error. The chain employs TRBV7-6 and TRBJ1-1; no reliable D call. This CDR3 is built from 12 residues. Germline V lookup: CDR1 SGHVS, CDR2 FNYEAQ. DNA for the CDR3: TGTGCCAGCAGCCCCTCCAACAGTGAAGCTTTCTTT. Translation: CASSPSNSEAFF.

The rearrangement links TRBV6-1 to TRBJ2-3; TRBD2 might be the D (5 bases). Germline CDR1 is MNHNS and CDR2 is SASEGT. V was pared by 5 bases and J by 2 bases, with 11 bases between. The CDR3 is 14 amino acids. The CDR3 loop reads CASSSSGFTDTQYF. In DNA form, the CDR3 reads TGTGCCAGCAGTTCCAGCGGTTTCACAGATACGCAGTATTTT.

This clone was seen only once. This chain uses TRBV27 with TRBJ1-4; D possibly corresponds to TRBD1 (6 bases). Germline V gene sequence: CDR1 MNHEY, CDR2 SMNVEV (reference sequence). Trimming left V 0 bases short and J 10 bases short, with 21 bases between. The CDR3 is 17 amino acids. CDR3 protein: CASSLSPPGAGEGKLFF. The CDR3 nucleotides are TGTGCCAGCAGTTTATCACCCCCGGGGGCCGGGGAGGGAAAACTGTTTTTT.

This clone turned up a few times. The CDR3 region has the DNA TGCGCCAGCAGCCAGAAGTTCAATGAGCAGTTCTTC. Protein: CASSQKFNEQFF. The chain is built from TRBV4-1 and TRBJ2-1; D is uncertain. The CDR3 spans 12 residues. V shed 3 bases and J shed 6 bases, with 6 bases lying between them. Germline V CDR1 and CDR2: MGHRA, YSYEKL.

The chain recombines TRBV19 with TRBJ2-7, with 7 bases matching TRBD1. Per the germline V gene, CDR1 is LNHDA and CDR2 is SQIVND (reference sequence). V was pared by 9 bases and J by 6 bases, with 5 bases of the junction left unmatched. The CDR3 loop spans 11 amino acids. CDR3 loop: CASSGGGEQYF. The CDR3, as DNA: TGTGCCAGCTCAGGGGGTGGCGAGCAGTACTTC.